Shown below are 25 T cell receptor beta chains from a single sample sequenced in a study of blood T cell repertoires in COVID-19. Sequencing used immunoSEQ multiplex PCR; TCRdb keeps in-frame clones, though not all of them. Found here are 250,000 to 350,000 clones, 85% to 90% of them singletons; the top ten hold approximately 10%. The specimen sequenced was peripheral blood. These receptors were taken from a woman aged 25-40 years with COVID-19, enrolled during active disease.

This clone was counted a few times. This sequence joins TRBV28 and TRBJ1-4; 7 bases are a match to TRBD1. Germline loops: CDR1 MDHEN, CDR2 SYDVKM. After removal of 5 bases from V and 8 bases from J, the junction contained 2 bases not matched to a gene. The CDR3 is made up of 12 amino acids. CDR3 region: CASSRDREKLFF. CDR3 nucleotides: TGTGCCAGCAGTCGGGACAGAGAAAAACTGTTTTTT.

This chain links TRBV7-9 with TRBJ2-5; 7 positions agree with TRBD2. The CDR3 length is 14 residues. J was trimmed by 5 bases and V by 5 bases; bases with no gene match: 8. Germline values: CDR1 SEHNR, CDR2 FQNEAQ (reference sequence). CDR3 protein: CASSGGAGRETQYF. The CDR3 DNA reads TGTGCCAGCAGCGGAGGGGCCGGGAGGGAGACCCAGTACTTC.

V usage is TRBV2 and J usage is TRBJ2-1, with D possibly being TRBD1 (6 bases). The CDR3 extends over 14 amino acids. V was pared by 7 bases and J by 4 bases, with 14 bases between. The germline gives CDR1 SNHLY, CDR2 FYNNEI. The CDR3 here is CASTRIGGYNEQFF. DNA of the CDR3: TGTGCCAGCACCCGGATAGGGGGTTACAATGAGCAGTTCTTC.

The gene calls are TRBV28 and TRBJ2-1; weak D call: TRBD2 (7 bases). Germline V gene sequence: CDR1 MDHEN, CDR2 SYDVKM. The V and J ends lost 2 bases and 10 bases respectively, with 15 bases between them. The CDR3 runs to 14 residues. The CDR3 sequence: CASSLLAEGEEQFF. As DNA, the CDR3 is TGTGCCAGCAGTTTACTAGCGGAGGGGGAGGAGCAGTTCTTC.

The chain has TRBV2 and TRBJ1-1; 7 bases are shared with TRBD1. The CDR3 is made up of 14 amino acids. V was pared by 5 bases and J by 6 bases, with 9 bases of the junction left unmatched. Per germline, CDR1 SNHLY and CDR2 FYNNEI. The CDR3 region has the DNA TGTGCCAGCAGTATGGGGACAGTTCACGCTGAAGCTTTCTTT. Translation: CASSMGTVHAEAFF.

The chain uses TRBV7-3 and TRBJ2-3; 7 bases are a match to TRBD2. CDR1 is SGHTA and CDR2 is FQGTGA in the germline V gene. V shed 5 bases and J 0 bases; nucleotides not matched to a gene: 11. The CDR3 covers 17 residues. For the CDR3, the DNA is TGTGCCAGCAGCGGGCTCGGTTTAGCGGGTAGCACAGATACGCAGTATTTT. The encoded protein is CASSGLGLAGSTDTQYF.

The V call is TRBV28, the J call TRBJ2-7; D is uncertain. The CDR3 is made up of 12 amino acids. Germline V CDR1 and CDR2: MDHEN, SYDVKM. Trimming cost V 4 bases and J 6 bases, with 10 bases left between them. DNA of the CDR3: TGTGCCAGCAGTTACTACCGGCTCGAGCAGTACTTC. Its protein is CASSYYRLEQYF.

The chain couples TRBV5-6 to TRBJ2-5, with D perhaps TRBD1 (5 bases). CDR3 size: 15 residues. The V end lost 1 base, the J end lost 4 bases, and 14 bases lay between the germline ends. CDR1 and CDR2 from the germline V gene are SGHDT and YYEEEE. Here the CDR3 reads CASSLRGNHLETQYF. In DNA form, the CDR3 reads TGTGCCAGCAGCTTGAGGGGTAATCATTTAGAGACCCAGTACTTC.

This clone was seen just once. The chain has TRBV10-2 and TRBJ2-7, with TRBD1 identical over 10 bases. CDR1 WSHSY and CDR2 SAAADI come from the germline V gene. The CDR3 sequence is 12 residues long. Trimming took 6 bases from V and 5 from J; bases not matched to a gene: 1. This CDR3 reads CASRTGGNEQYF. The CDR3 DNA reads as TGCGCCAGCAGGACAGGGGGCAACGAGCAGTACTTC.

The gene calls are TRBV28 and TRBJ2-2, with 9 bases fitting TRBD2. The CDR3 extends over 18 amino acids. CDR1 MDHEN and CDR2 SYDVKM come from the germline V gene. The V and J ends lost 6 bases and 7 bases, in that order; junction bases with no gene match: 18. The CDR3 DNA reads TGTGCCAGCAGCTTCCCCTTTAGCGGGAGTTCTAATAACGGGGAGCTGTTTTTT. Its translation: CASSFPFSGSSNNGELFF.

The chain couples TRBV5-1 to TRBJ1-2, with 8 bases aligning to TRBD1. With V trimmed by 6 bases and J by 2 bases, 9 bases remained unmatched. In germline, CDR1 is SGHRS, CDR2 YFSETQ. The CDR3 contains 15 residues. This CDR3 is CASTPRTGSNYGYTF. Written as DNA, the CDR3 is TGCGCCAGCACCCCCAGGACAGGGTCAAACTATGGCTACACCTTC.

The chain combines TRBV24-1 with TRBJ2-5; 10 nucleotides align to TRBD1. Losses at the gene ends were 8 bases for V and 5 bases for J; bases not matched to a gene: 4. This CDR3 has 13 residues. Germline CDR1 and CDR2: KGHDR and SFDVKD. CDR3 in DNA: TGTGCCACCAAGGGACAGGGGAAGGAGACCCAGTACTTC. This translates into CATKGQGKETQYF.

The genes are TRBV6-5 and TRBJ2-1; D may be TRBD2 (5 bases). V dropped 7 bases and J dropped 8 bases, with 15 bases sitting between them. The CDR3 sequence is 13 residues long. Germline CDR1 reads MNHEY; CDR2 reads SVGAGI. CDR3 coding DNA: TGTGCCAGCACTCGGACTCCCCTCGATGAGCAGTTCTTC. Translated, it gives CASTRTPLDEQFF.

The chain employs TRBV27 and TRBJ2-5; tentatively, D is TRBD2 (6 bases). The CDR3 has 13 amino acids. Germline V gene sequence: CDR1 MNHEY, CDR2 SMNVEV (reference sequence). Between the trimmed V and J ends, which lost 3 bases and 9 bases, there was a span of 14 bases. The DNA for the CDR3 is TGTGCCAGCAGTTTGGGGGGATCGCGGGCCCAGTACTTC. Amino acids: CASSLGGSRAQYF.

The chain joins TRBV14 to TRBJ2-7, with 7 bases that match TRBD2. The CDR3 has 14 amino acids. CDR1 and CDR2 from the germline V gene are SGHDN and FVKESK. Trimming at V came to 1 base and at J to 6 bases, leaving 6 bases not matched to a gene. The CDR3 coding sequence is TGTGCCAGCAGCCAAGGGGAGGGAGGTTTCGAGCAGTACTTC. Amino acids: CASSQGEGGFEQYF.

V gene TRBV7-9 combines with J gene TRBJ2-5, with D tentatively TRBD1 (6 bases). The CDR3 runs to 15 residues. The germline V and J ends were trimmed by 1 base and 4 bases, with 13 bases remaining between them. Per germline, CDR1 SEHNR and CDR2 FQNEAQ (reference sequence). Written as DNA, the CDR3 is TGTGCCAGCAGCTTAGGGGACAACTACCGAGAGACCCAGTACTTC. It translates to CASSLGDNYRETQYF.

A remark on this clone: Its ends do not fully match the called genes, so a read error is possible. V usage is TRBV6-1 and J usage is TRBJ1-6; TRBD1 might be the D (6 bases). CDR1 and CDR2 (germline): MNHNS, SASEGT. The CDR3 loop spans 14 amino acids. CDR3 nucleotides: TGTGCCAACAGTGAAGGACAGAATAATTCACCCCTCCACTTT. It is translated as CANSEGQNNSPLHF.

V and J are TRBV24-1 and TRBJ1-5, with D perhaps TRBD1 (5 bases). Per the germline V gene, CDR1 is KGHDR and CDR2 is SFDVKD. The CDR3 consists of 13 residues. V dropped 2 bases and J dropped 4 bases, with 5 bases sitting between them. Written as DNA, the CDR3 is TGTGCCACCAGTGATTACAGGAATCAGCCCCAGCATTTT. Translated: CATSDYRNQPQHF.

The table lists this clone with a count of one. The V gene is TRBV30, the J gene TRBJ1-4; no clear D. This CDR3 has 11 residues. The germline V gene has CDR1 GTSNPN and CDR2 SVGIG (reference sequence). Trimming left V 3 bases short and J 12 bases short, with 11 bases between. The CDR3, as DNA: TGTGCCTGGAGCGTCCGGGAGGAACTGTTTTTT. Translation gives CAWSVREELFF.

The chain recombines TRBV7-9 with TRBJ2-7, with 7 bases matching TRBD1. The CDR3 is 14 amino acids. Per the germline V gene, CDR1 is SEHNR and CDR2 is FQNEAQ (reference sequence). V lost 0 bases and J lost 3; bases outside the gene matches: 2. The DNA for the CDR3 is TGTGCCAGCAGCTTAGCGGGACAGAACTACGAGCAGTACTTC. This encodes CASSLAGQNYEQYF.

This clone has only one observation. The genes are TRBV28 and TRBJ2-1, with unresolved D. V was cut by 8 bases and J by 9 bases, with 17 bases left in between. Germline V gene sequence: CDR1 MDHEN, CDR2 SYDVKM. The CDR3 totals 13 residues. CDR3 sequence (DNA): TGTGCCAGCGGTTCGTGGAGCGCCGGTGAGCAGTTCTTC. This translates into CASGSWSAGEQFF.

The J gene is TRBJ2-1, the V gene TRBV4-1; 10 bases fit TRBD1. Germline CDR1 and CDR2: MGHRA and YSYEKL. The V segment lost 0 bases and the J segment 2 bases; nucleotides outside the gene matches: 19. CDR3 length equals 22 residues. The CDR3 protein is CASSQDPTGQGWTSFPYNEQFF. The CDR3 DNA reads as TGCGCCAGCAGCCAAGATCCAACGGGACAGGGGTGGACTAGCTTCCCCTACAATGAGCAGTTCTTC.

The V gene is TRBV10-3, the J gene TRBJ1-5, with 10 bases lining up with TRBD1. J was trimmed by 5 bases and V by 2 bases; bases with no gene match: 3. CDR3 size: 15 residues. The germline V gene encodes CDR1 ENHRY and CDR2 SYGVKD. In DNA, the CDR3 is TGTGCCATCAGTGAGGCCGGACAGGGGGATCAGCCCCAGCATTTT. It specifies CAISEAGQGDQPQHF.

This clone was seen once. V and J are TRBV3-1 (or the pseudogene TRBV3-2) and TRBJ1-2, with 10 bases fitting TRBD1. The CDR3 covers 14 residues. Germline V gene data show CDR1 as LGHDT and CDR2 as YNNKEL (reference sequence). Losses at the gene ends were 6 bases for V and 5 bases for J; bases not matched to a gene: 6. CDR3 residues: CASSPLDRGYGYTF. The DNA for the CDR3 is TGTGCCAGCAGTCCGCTGGACAGGGGGTATGGCTACACCTTC.

The chain links TRBV7-8 to TRBJ2-4; D might be TRBD2 (6 bases). CDR1 is SGHVS and CDR2 is FQNEAQ in the germline V gene. The V end was cut by 0 bases, the J end by 9 bases, with 6 bases between. This CDR3 spans 12 amino acids. In DNA form, the CDR3 reads TGTGCCAGCAGCTTAGCGGGGGGCATTCAGTACTTC. Its translation is CASSLAGGIQYF.